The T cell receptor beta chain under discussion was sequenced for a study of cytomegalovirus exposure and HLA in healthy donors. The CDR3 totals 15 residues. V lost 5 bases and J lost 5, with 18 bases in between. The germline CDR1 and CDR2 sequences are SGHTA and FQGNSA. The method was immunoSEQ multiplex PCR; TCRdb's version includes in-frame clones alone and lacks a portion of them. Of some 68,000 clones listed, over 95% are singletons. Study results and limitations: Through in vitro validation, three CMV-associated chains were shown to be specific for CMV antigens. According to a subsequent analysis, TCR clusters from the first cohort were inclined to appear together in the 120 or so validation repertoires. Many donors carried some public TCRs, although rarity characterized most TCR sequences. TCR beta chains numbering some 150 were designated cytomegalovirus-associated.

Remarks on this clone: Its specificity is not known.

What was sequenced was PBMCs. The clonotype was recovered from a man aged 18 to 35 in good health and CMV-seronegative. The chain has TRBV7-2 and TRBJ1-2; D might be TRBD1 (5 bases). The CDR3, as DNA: TGTGCCAGCAGCACGAATCATGGGGCAGGGTATGGCTACACCTTC. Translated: CASSTNHGAGYGYTF.